This is a list of T cell receptor beta chains from one sample in a study of early T cells in non-severe SARS-CoV-2 infection. TCRdb used MiXCR to reprocess the 5' RACE reads, holding one entry per CDR3 protein. The sample yields approximately 85,000 distinct CDR3 sequences, 9% to 15% seen once. Sequencing was carried out using whole blood. These receptors all stem from an adult who was a healthcare worker with PCR-confirmed SARS-CoV-2 infection or an uninfected control (not recorded which). The CDR3 runs from the conserved cysteine through the conserved F or W. The D gene is left open where the match is weak. Clone size is stated in some rows and not others, as once, few, many or a class when expanded.

J,V,D,size,DNA,CDR3
TRBJ1-1,TRBV6-6,TRBD1,few,TGTGCCAGCAACGAACCCGGACAGGGGAGGACTGAAGCTTTCTTT,CASNEPGQGRTEAFF
TRBJ1-2,TRBV6-5,NA,many,TGTGCCAGCACCAGAGGGGAGGCCAGCAACTATGGCTACACCTTC,CASTRGEASNYGYTF
TRBJ2-3,TRBV27,NA,NA,TGTGCCAGCGGGCACAGGTTATCGCAGTATTTT,CASGHRLSQYF
TRBJ1-1,TRBV9,NA,many,TGTGCCAGCAGTGCGGGACGGATGAACACTGAAGCTTTCTTT,CASSAGRMNTEAFF
TRBJ2-7,TRBV18,TRBD2,many,TGTGCCAGCTCACCACCTTCGAGCGGGGTGACGGGAGAGCAGTACTTC,CASSPPSSGVTGEQYF
TRBJ2-7,TRBV25-1,TRBD1,NA,TGTGCCAGCAGTTCTACCGCGGGACAGGGAAAGCGGGAGCAGTACTTC,CASSSTAGQGKREQYF
TRBJ2-7,TRBV5-5,TRBD1,few,TGTGCCAGCAGCGCCCCGGGACAGGGGGCTAACGAGCAGTACTTC,CASSAPGQGANEQYF
TRBJ1-3,TRBV20-1,NA,few,TGCAGTGCGGGGGTCCCGGAAGGCTCTGAAAACACCATATATTTT,CSAGVPEGSENTIYF
TRBJ2-5,TRBV12-3/TRBV12-4,NA,few,TGTGCCAGCAGTTTAGAGAGGGGAGTGCCGGGGGAGACCCAGTACTTC,CASSLERGVPGETQYF
TRBJ1-1,TRBV25-1,NA,many,TGTGCCAGCAGTGACTATAGGGGAGGCGCTGAAGCTTTCTTT,CASSDYRGGAEAFF
TRBJ2-7,TRBV6-6,TRBD2,NA,TGTGCCAGCAGTTACCTAGCGGGAGTCTACGAGCAGTACTTC,CASSYLAGVYEQYF
TRBJ2-4,TRBV5-1,TRBD2,few,TGCGCCAGCAGCTTCGGACTAGCGGGAGAAGGAAACATTCAGTACTTC,CASSFGLAGEGNIQYF
TRBJ2-3,TRBV4-2,TRBD2,once,TGTGCCAGCAGCCAGGGCGGGAGGACAGATACGCAGTATTTT,CASSQGGRTDTQYF
TRBJ1-2,TRBV7-8,NA,many,TGTGCCAGCAGCTTAGGTGGCAGGGAGGGATATGGCTACACCTTC,CASSLGGREGYGYTF
TRBJ2-6,TRBV7-6,NA,NA,TGTGCCAGCAGCTTAGGGGGGGCGAATGGGGCCAACGTCCTGACTTTC,CASSLGGANGANVLTF
TRBJ2-2,TRBV7-2,TRBD2,NA,TGTGCCAGCAGCTGGACTAGCGGGAACACCGGGGAGCTGTTTTTT,CASSWTSGNTGELFF
TRBJ2-7,TRBV12-3/TRBV12-4,NA,many,TGTGCCAGCAGTTTACAGGGCTACGAGCAGTACTTC,CASSLQGYEQYF
TRBJ1-3,TRBV10-3,TRBD1,NA,TGTGCCATCGACGCCGGGACAGCCTTCTCTGGAAACACCATATATTTT,CAIDAGTAFSGNTIYF
TRBJ2-3,TRBV6-1,NA,few,TGTGCCAGCAGTGATGGGTCTTGGAGGGACACAGATACGCAGTATTTT,CASSDGSWRDTDTQYF
TRBJ2-1,TRBV20-1,TRBD1,NA,TGCAGTGCTAGGGACCGGGACAGGGGTTACAATGAGCAGTTCTTC,CSARDRDRGYNEQFF
TRBJ2-3,TRBV11-2,NA,many,TGTGCCAGCAGCCACGGGATCTGGGGCACAGATACGCAGTATTTT,CASSHGIWGTDTQYF
TRBJ2-2,TRBV7-2,NA,NA,TGTGCCAGCAGCTTTCCCCCCGCCGGGGAGCTGTTTTTT,CASSFPPAGELFF
TRBJ2-1,TRBV14,TRBD2,NA,TGTGCCAGCTCCAACCCGGGAGGGCGATACTACAATGAGCAGTTCTTC,CASSNPGGRYYNEQFF
TRBJ1-5,TRBV2,TRBD1,many,TGTGCCAGCAGCAGTACCGGGACAGGGGAACAGCCCCAGCATTTT,CASSSTGTGEQPQHF
TRBJ1-2,TRBV7-9,NA,NA,TGTGCCAGCAGCGTCGCGGCCTTTGGCTATGGCTACACCTTC,CASSVAAFGYGYTF
TRBJ2-5,TRBV29-1,NA,NA,TGCAGCGTTGACCGGGGACGTCAAGAGACCCAGTACTTC,CSVDRGRQETQYF
TRBJ2-7,TRBV10-3,NA,few,TGTGCCATCAGTGCTGGCTACGAGCAGTACTTC,CAISAGYEQYF